What follows are 5 T cell receptor beta chains derived from one specimen sequenced in a study of blood T cell repertoires in COVID-19. Libraries were prepared by immunoSEQ multiplex PCR; TCRdb keeps only in-frame clonotypes and omits some of them. The sample holds 200,000 to 300,000 clones, more than 75% seen once. The source material was peripheral blood. Receptors were obtained from a woman aged 30 to 39 who had recovered from COVID-19.

In this sample, this clone turned up many times. The gene calls are TRBV7-6 and TRBJ2-5; possibly TRBD2 for D (6 bases). Germline-derived CDR1 and CDR2 are SGHVS and FNYEAQ. V was pared by 0 bases and J by 3 bases, with 14 bases between. The CDR3 loop spans 16 amino acids. The DNA of the CDR3 is TGTGCCAGCAGCTTAGCGAGGGACTCGTCTGAAGAGACCCAGTACTTC. Its protein is CASSLARDSSEETQYF.

V and J are TRBV2 and TRBJ1-1; TRBD1 might be the D (5 bases). V dropped 10 bases and J dropped 7 bases, with 16 bases sitting between them. The germline gives CDR1 SNHLY, CDR2 FYNNEI. The CDR3 length is 12 residues. The CDR3 DNA sequence: TGTGCCAAGGATCAGGGAGGGCTTGAAGCTTTCTTT. It encodes CAKDQGGLEAFF.

This clone was seen a few times. The chain has TRBV6-2 or TRBV6-3 and TRBJ1-5, with D uncertain. The CDR3 is 12 residues long. The germline V gene has CDR1 MNHEY and CDR2 SVGEGT. V was trimmed by 5 bases and J by 7 bases, leaving 9 bases between them. The CDR3 DNA is TGTGCCAGCAGTCGGGGAACCCAGCCCCAGCATTTT. Translated, it gives CASSRGTQPQHF.

This CDR3 is CASSQEGRGIDGYTF. CDR3 DNA: TGCGCCAGCAGCCAAGAAGGCAGGGGAATCGATGGCTACACCTTC. The rearrangement uses TRBV4-1 and TRBJ1-2; tentative D call: TRBD1 (6 bases). From germline, CDR1 is MGHRA and CDR2 YSYEKL. The V end lost 0 bases, the J end lost 6 bases, and 14 bases lay between the germline ends. The CDR3 covers 15 residues.

V and J are TRBV11-2 and TRBJ2-7; 9 positions match TRBD1. The CDR3 covers 13 residues. Unmatched junction bases numbered 7, after V lost 7 bases and J lost 6 bases. Germline assignment: CDR1 SGHAT and CDR2 FQNNGV. The CDR3: CASNTGGLGEQYF. The CDR3 nucleotides read TGTGCCAGCAACACAGGGGGCCTCGGCGAGCAGTACTTC.